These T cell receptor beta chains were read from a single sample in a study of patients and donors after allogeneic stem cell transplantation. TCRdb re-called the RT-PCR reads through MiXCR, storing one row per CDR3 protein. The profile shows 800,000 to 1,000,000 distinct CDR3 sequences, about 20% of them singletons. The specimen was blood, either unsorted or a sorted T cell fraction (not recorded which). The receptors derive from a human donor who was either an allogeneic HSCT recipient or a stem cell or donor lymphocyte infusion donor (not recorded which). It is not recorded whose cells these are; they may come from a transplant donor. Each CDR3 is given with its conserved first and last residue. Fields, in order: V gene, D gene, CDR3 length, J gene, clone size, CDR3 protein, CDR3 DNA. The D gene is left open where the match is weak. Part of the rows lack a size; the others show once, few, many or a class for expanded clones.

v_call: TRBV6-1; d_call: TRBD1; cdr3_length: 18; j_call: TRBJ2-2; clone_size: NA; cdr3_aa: CASSPAIPGQGYTGELFF; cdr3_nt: TGTGCCAGCAGTCCAGCTATTCCGGGACAGGGATACACCGGGGAGCTGTTTTTT
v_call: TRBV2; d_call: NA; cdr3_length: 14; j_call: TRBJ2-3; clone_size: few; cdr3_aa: CASSEPITTDTQYF; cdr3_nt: TGTGCCAGCAGTGAACCGATAACCACAGATACGCAGTATTTT
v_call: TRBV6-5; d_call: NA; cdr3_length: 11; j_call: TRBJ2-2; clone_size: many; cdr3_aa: CASGYTGELFF; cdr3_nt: TGTGCCAGCGGATACACCGGGGAGCTGTTTTTT
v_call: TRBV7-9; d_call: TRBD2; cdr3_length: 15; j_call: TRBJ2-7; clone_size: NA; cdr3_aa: CASKGLAGGPNEQYF; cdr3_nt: TGTGCCAGCAAAGGGCTAGCGGGGGGGCCGAACGAGCAGTACTTC
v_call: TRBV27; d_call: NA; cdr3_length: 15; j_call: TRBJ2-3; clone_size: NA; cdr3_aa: CASSLSAGRTDTQYF; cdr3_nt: TGTGCCAGCAGTTTATCGGCAGGCCGCACAGATACGCAGTATTTT
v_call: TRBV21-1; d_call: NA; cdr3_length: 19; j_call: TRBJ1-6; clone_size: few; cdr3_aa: CASSKGPQSTPLYNSPLHF; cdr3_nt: TGTGCCAGCAGCAAAGGACCACAGTCGACCCCCCTCTATAATTCACCCCTCCACTTT
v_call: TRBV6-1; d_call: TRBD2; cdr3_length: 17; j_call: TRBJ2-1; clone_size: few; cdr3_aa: CASSEGLAGPTGNEQFF; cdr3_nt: TGTGCCAGCAGTGAAGGACTAGCGGGACCTACGGGGAATGAGCAGTTCTTC
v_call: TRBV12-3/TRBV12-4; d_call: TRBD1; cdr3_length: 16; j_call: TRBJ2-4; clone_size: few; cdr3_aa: CASSKGQGLAKNIQYF; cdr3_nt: TGTGCCAGCAGTAAAGGACAGGGTTTGGCCAAAAACATTCAGTACTTC
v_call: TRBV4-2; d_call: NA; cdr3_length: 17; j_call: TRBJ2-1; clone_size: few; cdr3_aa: CASSQVTRGTIGNEQFF; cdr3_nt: TGTGCCAGCAGCCAAGTAACGAGGGGTACAATCGGCAATGAGCAGTTCTTC
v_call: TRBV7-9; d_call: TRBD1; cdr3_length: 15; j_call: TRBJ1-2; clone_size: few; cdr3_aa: CASSSGQGREYGYTF; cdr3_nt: TGTGCCAGCAGCTCCGGACAGGGTCGAGAATATGGCTACACCTTC
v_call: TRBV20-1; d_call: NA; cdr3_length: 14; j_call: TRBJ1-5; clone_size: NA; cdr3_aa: CSAGAGQNDQPQHF; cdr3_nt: TGCAGTGCTGGGGCCGGACAGAACGATCAGCCCCAGCATTTT